This T cell receptor (beta chain) was observed in a study of blood T cell repertoires in COVID-19. Study in general: Acute and convalescent COVID-19 samples came from the United States, Italy and Spain. The analysed material was cDNA or gDNA that came from T cells, B-cell-depleted T cells, or PBMCs.

In the original workflow: Reference gene primer amplification yielded estimated nucleated cell counts. Generated by immunoSEQ multiplex PCR, the TCRdb table keeps only in-frame clones and is missing some. V and J calls and clone size are those listed in that table; D and trimming were worked out from the DNA. The sample has 270,000 or so clones, just over 85% seen once; the top ten hold about 3%. V lost 6 bases to trimming and J lost 3 bases, with 17 bases between them. This CDR3 comprises 15 residues. The germline V gene has CDR1 LGHDT and CDR2 YNNKEL (reference sequence). The TCR originated in a woman in her 30s with active or convalescent COVID-19. This chain uses TRBV3-1 (or the pseudogene TRBV3-2) with TRBJ1-1; D might be TRBD1 (6 bases). Sequenced: peripheral blood. CDR3 sequence (DNA): TGTGCCAGCAGGCCCCTTGGGGGGGCCTACACTGAAGCTTTCTTT. It specifies CASRPLGGAYTEAFF.